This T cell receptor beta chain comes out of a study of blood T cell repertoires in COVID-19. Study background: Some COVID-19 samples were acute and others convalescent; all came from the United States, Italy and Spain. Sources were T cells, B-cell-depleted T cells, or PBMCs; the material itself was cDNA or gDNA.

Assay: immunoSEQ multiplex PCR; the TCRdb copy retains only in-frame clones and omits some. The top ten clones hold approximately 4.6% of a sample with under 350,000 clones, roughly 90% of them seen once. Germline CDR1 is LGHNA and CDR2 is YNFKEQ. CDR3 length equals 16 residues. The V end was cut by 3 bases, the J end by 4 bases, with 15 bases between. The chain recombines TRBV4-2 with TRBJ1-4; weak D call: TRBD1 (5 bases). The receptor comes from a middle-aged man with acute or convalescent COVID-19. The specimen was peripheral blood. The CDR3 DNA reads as TGTGCCAGCAGCCACGGGGGGTCCGCAGGTAATGAAAAACTGTTTTTT. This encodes CASSHGGSAGNEKLFF.